A single sample is the source of the 30 T cell receptor beta chains below, sequenced in a study of blood T cells in healthy people across ages. A J-beta primer mix and a sample-barcoded 5' primer were used in a second PCR of roughly 6 to 11 cycles. MiXCR was run by TCRdb on the 5' RACE reads, yielding one entry per CDR3 protein. The sample holds 800,000 or so distinct CDR3 sequences; around 62% are singletons and the top ten take 28%. The sequenced sample was blood. These receptors were taken from a man under 40 in good health.

The chain has TRBV28 and TRBJ2-5, with TRBD1 matching 10 bases. Germline values: CDR1 MDHEN, CDR2 SYDVKM. Losses at the gene ends were 8 bases for V and 0 bases for J; bases not matched to a gene: 3. The CDR3 is 14 amino acids. The CDR3 here is CASGQGDYQETQYF. The CDR3 nucleotides are TGTGCCAGCGGACAGGGGGATTACCAAGAGACCCAGTACTTC.

The rearrangement links TRBV7-9 to TRBJ2-1, with D uncertain. Trimming took off 3 bases at V and 0 bases at J, with 9 bases between the two ends. Germline values: CDR1 SEHNR, CDR2 FQNEAQ (reference sequence). The CDR3 is made up of 15 amino acids. Here the CDR3 DNA reads TGTGCCAGCAGCTTCCACATAAGCTCCTACAATGAGCAGTTCTTC. Its protein product is CASSFHISSYNEQFF.

The chain is built from TRBV29-1 and TRBJ1-5; D remains unclear. Germline assignment: CDR1 SQVTM and CDR2 ANQGSEA. V lost 4 bases to trimming and J lost 4 bases, with 11 bases between them. The CDR3 extends over 13 amino acids. Written as DNA, the CDR3 is TGCAGCGTTGGAGTCACCAGTAATCAGCCCCAGCATTTT. Translated, it gives CSVGVTSNQPQHF.

This clonotype turned up a few times. The chain couples TRBV7-9 to TRBJ2-7; D not resolved. Trimming cost V 1 base and J 7 bases, with 5 bases left between them. Germline CDR1 is SEHNR and CDR2 is FQNEAQ (reference sequence). The CDR3 length is 11 residues. The CDR3 loop is CASSLDLEQYF. The CDR3, as DNA: TGTGCCAGCAGCTTAGATCTGGAGCAGTACTTC.

The V and J genes are TRBV7-2 and TRBJ1-6; D may be TRBD1 (6 bases). The germline V gene encodes CDR1 SGHTA and CDR2 FQGNSA. The length of the CDR3 is 15 residues. The V end was cut by 5 bases, the J end by 7 bases, with 15 bases between. The CDR3 DNA reads TGTGCCAGCAGCCCCTACGGACAGTCCAATTCACCCCTCCACTTT. Its protein product is CASSPYGQSNSPLHF.

In regard to this clonotype: Just one base apart from a much larger clone, this may be a read error. The rearrangement uses TRBV7-8 and TRBJ2-5; 7 bases fit TRBD1. The end of the DNA is better explained by TRBJ2-7, so the J call may be wrong. Germline lookup yields CDR1 SGHVS and CDR2 FQNEAQ. There are 13 residues in the CDR3. The CDR3 sequence is CATTGTVSHEQYF. DNA for the CDR3: TGTGCCACAACCGGGACAGTCTCCCACGAGCAGTACTTC.

The rearrangement joins TRBV20-1 to TRBJ2-1; 7 bases agree with TRBD2. Looked up from germline, CDR1 is DFQATT and CDR2 is SNEGSKA (reference sequence). After removal of 4 bases from V and 5 bases from J, the junction contained 8 bases not matched to a gene. The CDR3 sequence is 14 residues long. CDR3 amino acids: CSATSGAPNNEQFF. As DNA, the CDR3 is TGCAGTGCTACGAGCGGGGCTCCGAACAATGAGCAGTTCTTC.

The rearrangement joins TRBV9 to TRBJ2-1; 11 positions match TRBD2. Germline V gene lookup returns CDR1 SGDLS and CDR2 YYNGEE. This CDR3 comprises 16 residues. Trimming cost V 0 bases and J 7 bases; bases outside gene matches: 6. Here the CDR3 reads CASSVGYSGGANEQFF. CDR3 DNA: TGTGCCAGCAGCGTAGGTTATAGCGGGGGGGCGAATGAGCAGTTCTTC.

J is TRBJ2-5 and V is TRBV21-1; the listed D gene, TRBD1, was not tested against the DNA. TRBV21-1 is deemed a pseudogene. CDR3 length: 18 amino acids. The CDR3 reads CASSKSAGQGRKGETQYF. The CDR3 DNA is TGTGCCAGCAGCAAATCGGCGGGACAGGGGAGGAAAGGAGAGACCCAGTACTTC.

The chain recombines TRBV7-8 with TRBJ1-1; D unclear. This CDR3 comprises 15 residues. Germline V gene sequence: CDR1 SGHVS, CDR2 FQNEAQ. Deletions cut 4 bases from V and 3 bases from J, with 15 bases between. CDR3 loop: CASSSGRGAYTEAFF. The CDR3 DNA reads as TGTGCCAGCAGCTCCGGGCGAGGCGCATACACTGAAGCTTTCTTT.

The chain joins TRBV11-3 to TRBJ2-1; 9 nucleotides agree with TRBD1. The V gene's germline CDR1 is SGHNT and CDR2 YENEEA. This CDR3 region has 15 residues. The junction had 10 bases not matched to a gene; V was cut back by 5 bases and J by 8 bases. For the CDR3, the DNA is TGTGCCAGCAGCCAGGGGGACAGGGTTCATGATGAGCAGTTCTTC. Residues: CASSQGDRVHDEQFF.

As to this clonotype: The junction does not match germline at one end; this may be a read error. J is TRBJ2-4 and V is TRBV7-7; D possibly corresponds to TRBD2 (5 bases). The closer fit of TRBJ2-7 to the DNA end suggests the J call may be wrong. CDR1 SSHAT and CDR2 FNYEAQ come from the germline V gene (reference sequence). The CDR3 is 13 amino acids. CDR3 sequence: CASSAGEIYEQYF. DNA for the CDR3: TGTGCTAGCAGCGCCGGGGAGATCTACGAGCAGTACTTC.

This clonotype was seen a few times. The chain uses TRBV10-3 and TRBJ2-7; D may be TRBD1 or TRBD2 (6 bases each). The V gene's germline CDR1 is ENHRY and CDR2 SYGVKD. V was cut by 4 bases and J by 5 bases, with 12 bases left in between. CDR3 length: 13 residues. CDR3 loop: CAISVRGPDEQYF. As DNA, the CDR3 is TGTGCCATCAGTGTACGGGGGCCCGACGAGCAGTACTTC.

This chain joins TRBV14 and TRBJ2-7, with D maybe TRBD1 (5 bases). Per the germline V gene, CDR1 is SGHDN and CDR2 is FVKESK. There are 19 residues in the CDR3. The V and J ends lost 0 bases and 3 bases respectively, with 24 bases between them. In nucleotides, the CDR3 is TGTGCCAGCAGCCAAGATCCCTTGGGGCTGGTGGGCAGCGACTACGAGCAGTACTTC. Translating gives CASSQDPLGLVGSDYEQYF.

J is TRBJ2-7 and V is TRBV4-3; either TRBD1 or TRBD2 may supply D (5 bases each). The V end was cut by 2 bases, the J end by 0 bases, with 11 bases between. Germline V CDR1 and CDR2: LGHNA, YSLEER. There are 15 residues in the CDR3. For the CDR3, the DNA is TGCGCCAGCAGCCAACGGACTGACAGCTCCTACGAGCAGTACTTC. Translated: CASSQRTDSSYEQYF.

At least ten counts were recorded for this clonotype. The chain couples TRBV7-2 to TRBJ1-4; the match to TRBD1 covers 7 bases. The V and J ends lost 8 bases and 3 bases, in that order; junction bases with no gene match: 12. Per the germline V gene, CDR1 is SGHTA and CDR2 is FQGNSA. This CDR3 is 16 amino acids long. CDR3 DNA: TGTGCCAGCTCTTCCGCCAGGGGGGTCGCTAATGAAAAACTGTTTTTT. Its translation is CASSSARGVANEKLFF.

This clonotype was seen a single time. Its ends do not fully match the called genes, so a read error is possible. The J gene is TRBJ2-5, the V gene TRBV10-3; D is unclear. Germline lookup yields CDR1 ENHRY and CDR2 SYGVKD. The CDR3 runs to 13 residues. This CDR3 reads CAIGEAPGETQYF. The CDR3 nucleotides read TGTGCCATCGGTGAGGCCCCTGGGGAGACCCAGTACTTC.

The table lists this clonotype with a few counts. The chain combines TRBV27 with TRBJ2-7, with 8 positions matching TRBD1. The CDR3 is made up of 14 amino acids. The germline V gene encodes CDR1 MNHEY and CDR2 SMNVEV (reference sequence). The V and J ends lost 7 bases and 3 bases, in that order; junction bases with no gene match: 8. The CDR3 reads CASKVGTGIYEQYF. The CDR3 DNA follows: TGTGCCAGCAAGGTTGGGACAGGTATCTACGAGCAGTACTTC.

V and J are TRBV7-8 and TRBJ2-3; 10 bases align to TRBD2. In germline, CDR1 is SGHVS, CDR2 FQNEAQ. This CDR3 is built from 17 residues. V gave up 5 bases and J gave up 2 bases; unmatched junction bases: 10. The CDR3 region is CASSLRERGGHTDTQYF. In DNA, the CDR3 is TGTGCCAGCAGCCTAAGGGAGCGGGGGGGCCACACAGATACGCAGTATTTT. The full variable domain, completed using reference TRBV7-8 and TRBJ2-3, is GAGVSQSPRYKVAKRGQDVALRCDPISGHVSLFWYQQALGQGPEFLTYFQNEAQLDKSGLPSDRFFAERPEGSVSTLKIQRTQQEDSAVYLCASSLRERGGHTDTQYFGPGTRLTVL.

The rearrangement uses TRBV6-6 and TRBJ1-3; no firm D call. CDR1 is MNHNY, CDR2 SVGAGI, per germline (reference sequence). The V and J ends lost 5 bases and 4 bases respectively, with 21 bases between them. The CDR3 contains 17 residues. This CDR3 is CASSIIPRFSRGNTIYF. In DNA, the CDR3 is TGTGCCAGCAGTATAATTCCCAGGTTCTCGCGGGGAAACACCATATATTTT.

This clonotype was counted a few times. The chain uses TRBV28 and TRBJ2-1; 7 bases are shared with TRBD2. This CDR3 is 15 amino acids long. Trimming cost V 3 bases and J 5 bases; bases outside gene matches: 7. In germline, CDR1 is MDHEN, CDR2 SYDVKM. CDR3 residues: CASSLPAGTHNEQFF. The CDR3, as DNA: TGTGCCAGCAGTTTGCCAGCGGGGACCCACAATGAGCAGTTCTTC.

As regards this clonotype: The junction and the germline gene differ at one end; a read error may be behind it. The genes are TRBV20-1 and TRBJ2-7, with 8 bases lining up with TRBD1. The CDR3 totals 18 residues. Per germline, CDR1 DFQATT and CDR2 SNEGSKA (reference sequence). CDR3 sequence reads: CSAFPPGQVVLSSYERYF. Here the CDR3 DNA reads TGCAGTGCTTTTCCTCCGGGACAGGTGGTACTTAGCTCCTACGAGCGGTACTTC.

This clonotype came up a few times. The V gene is TRBV7-2, the J gene TRBJ2-1; weak D call: TRBD2 (7 bases). This CDR3 contains 14 residues. From germline, CDR1 is SGHTA and CDR2 FQGNSA. Trimming took off 8 bases at V and 9 bases at J, with 20 bases between the two ends. In DNA, the CDR3 is TGTGCCAGCGGAAGCGGGACAACCACGGCTGAGCAGTTCTTC. It encodes CASGSGTTTAEQFF.

This clonotype was recorded only once. The V and J genes are TRBV9 and TRBJ2-1; no reliable D call. The CDR3 loop spans 11 amino acids. V was trimmed by 7 bases and J by 6 bases, leaving 8 bases between them. From germline, CDR1 is SGDLS and CDR2 YYNGEE. This CDR3 reads CASGALNEQFF. As DNA, the CDR3 is TGTGCCAGCGGAGCCCTCAATGAGCAGTTCTTC. The whole variable domain, filled in from reference TRBV9 and TRBJ2-1, reads DSGVTQTPKHLITATGQRVTLRCSPRSGDLSVYWYQQSLDQGLQFLIQYYNGEERAKGNILERFSAQQFPDLHSELNLSSLELGDSALYFCASGALNEQFFGPGTRLTVL.

This chain links TRBV9 with TRBJ1-2; D uncertain. Per the germline V gene, CDR1 is SGDLS and CDR2 is YYNGEE. The CDR3 covers 13 residues. The V gene lost 6 bases and the J gene lost 7 bases, with 16 bases spanning the gap. The CDR3 DNA is TGTGCCAGCAATGCCGGTAGAGACTGTGGCTACACCTTC. Its translation is CASNAGRDCGYTF. Full variable domain (outside the CDR3, taken from reference TRBV9 and TRBJ1-2): DSGVTQTPKHLITATGQRVTLRCSPRSGDLSVYWYQQSLDQGLQFLIQYYNGEERAKGNILERFSAQQFPDLHSELNLSSLELGDSALYFCASNAGRDCGYTFGSGTRLTVV.

The V gene is TRBV6-5, the J gene TRBJ2-1, with D perhaps matching TRBD1 (6 bases). The CDR3 totals 15 residues. The germline V gene has CDR1 MNHEY and CDR2 SVGAGI. Between the trimmed V and J ends, which lost 8 bases and 3 bases, there was a span of 17 bases. Here the CDR3 reads CASFPSGAGYNEQFF. CDR3 nucleotide sequence: TGTGCCAGCTTCCCCTCAGGGGCGGGCTACAATGAGCAGTTCTTC.

The chain has TRBV7-2 and TRBJ2-2, with D possibly being TRBD2 (8 bases). Per the germline V gene, CDR1 is SGHTA and CDR2 is FQGNSA. The V end lost 5 bases, the J end lost 4 bases, and 11 bases lay between the germline ends. The CDR3 has 14 residues. The CDR3 nucleotides read TGTGCCAGCAGCCGGGAGGGGGCCACCGGGGAGCTGTTTTTT. Its translation: CASSREGATGELFF.

In this sample, this clonotype turned up once. The rearrangement joins TRBV28 to TRBJ2-2; 7 bases are a match to TRBD1. CDR1 MDHEN and CDR2 SYDVKM come from the germline V gene. This CDR3 contains 15 residues. Trimming removed 5 bases from V and 2 bases from J; junction bases left unmatched: 5. The CDR3 loop reads CASSLTGINTGELFF. Written as DNA, the CDR3 is TGTGCCAGCAGTCTGACAGGGATCAACACCGGGGAGCTGTTTTTT. The full variable domain, with the rest looked up from reference TRBV28 and TRBJ2-2, is DVKVTQSSRYLVKRTGEKVFLECVQDMDHENMFWYRQDPGLGLRLIYFSYDVKMKEKGDIPEGYSVSREKKERFSLILESASTNQTSMYLCASSLTGINTGELFFGEGSRLTVL.

The chain is built from TRBV30 and TRBJ1-1; D perhaps matches TRBD1 (5 bases). The germline CDR1 and CDR2 sequences are GTSNPN and SVGIG (reference sequence). V was cut by 3 bases and J by 4 bases, with 12 bases left in between. There are 13 residues in the CDR3. CDR3 protein: CAWRGDLGTEAFF. In DNA form, the CDR3 reads TGTGCCTGGAGGGGGGACCTGGGCACTGAAGCTTTCTTT. The complete variable domain, with remaining parts taken from reference TRBV30 and TRBJ1-1, reads SQTIHQWPATLVQPVGSPLSLECTVEGTSNPNLYWYRQAAGRGLQLLFYSVGIGQISSEVPQNLSASRPQDRQFILSSKKLLLSDSGFYLCAWRGDLGTEAFFGQGTRLTVV.

The table lists this clonotype with a few counts. A junction boundary mismatches the germline segment, possibly from a read error. The chain is built from TRBV4-1 and TRBJ1-1; D is perhaps TRBD1 (6 bases). The CDR3 length is 13 residues. CDR1 is MGHRA, CDR2 YSYEKL, per germline. The chain's CDR3 is CASSQQGTTEAFF. CDR3 in DNA: TGTGCCAGCAGCCAGCAGGGGACCACTGAAGCTTTCTTT.